This T cell receptor beta chain was found in a study of blood T cell repertoires in COVID-19. The overall study: Both acute and convalescent COVID-19 samples were obtained from the United States, Italy and Spain.

In the original analysis: Using reference gene primer amplification, nucleated cell counts were estimated. The method was immunoSEQ multiplex PCR; TCRdb's version includes in-frame clones alone and lacks a portion of them. V and J calls and clone size follow that table, whereas D and trimming were derived from the DNA. Found here are 300,000 to 400,000 clones, around 87% of them singletons; the top ten hold roughly 6.3%. Seattle-derived patients entered the study during active infection and were followed longitudinally. CDR1 and CDR2 from the germline V gene are GTSNPN and SVGIG (reference sequence). V lost 1 base and J 6 bases, leaving 16 bases between the germline ends. The CDR3 has 15 amino acids.

The chain uses TRBV30 and TRBJ1-5, with D maybe TRBD1 (6 bases). Source material: peripheral blood. The receptor's source is a woman aged 45-65 years with COVID-19, enrolled during active disease. The CDR3 protein is CAWSGMSGGGQPQHF. The CDR3, as DNA: TGTGCCTGGAGTGGGATGTCGGGGGGCGGTCAGCCCCAGCATTTT.